The following is a TCR beta chain sequence with its context. Its antigen remains unidentified. Genomic DNA from bulk tumor acted as the template, and around 600 ng was loaded per sample. During surgery, each primary tumor gave multiple biopsies spaced as far apart as possible. Those enrolled were patients newly diagnosed with untreated non-small cell lung cancer and undergoing curative surgery. Amplification of the TCR beta CDR3 was achieved through multiplex PCR with 32 V and 13 J primers. Each CDR3 protein gets one entry after TCRdb re-called the multiplex PCR reads with MiXCR. This table has over 5,500 distinct CDR3 sequences, 22% appearing once. Losses at the gene ends were 4 bases for V and 1 base for J; bases not matched to a gene: 22. The germline V gene has CDR1 MNHEY and CDR2 SMNVEV (reference sequence). The CDR3 is made up of 21 amino acids. The data belong to a study of immune heterogeneity within non-small cell lung tumors.

The study's findings and limits: Across individual patients, the high-frequency T-cell receptor beta clonotypes were largely distinct. Site-unique high-frequency clones occurred alongside identical dominant CDR3 beta clonotypes that recurred across tumor sites within a patient.

J is TRBJ2-5 and V is TRBV27; TRBD1 matches at 9 bases. The TCR sequence derives from a man in his fifties or sixties with non-small cell lung cancer. The sample was lung tumor tissue. CDR3 nucleotides: TGTGCCAGCAGTTACAGGGGGCCACGGGGCGGTCGGGAACGGACCCAAGAGACCCAGTACTTC. It translates to CASSYRGPRGGRERTQETQYF.